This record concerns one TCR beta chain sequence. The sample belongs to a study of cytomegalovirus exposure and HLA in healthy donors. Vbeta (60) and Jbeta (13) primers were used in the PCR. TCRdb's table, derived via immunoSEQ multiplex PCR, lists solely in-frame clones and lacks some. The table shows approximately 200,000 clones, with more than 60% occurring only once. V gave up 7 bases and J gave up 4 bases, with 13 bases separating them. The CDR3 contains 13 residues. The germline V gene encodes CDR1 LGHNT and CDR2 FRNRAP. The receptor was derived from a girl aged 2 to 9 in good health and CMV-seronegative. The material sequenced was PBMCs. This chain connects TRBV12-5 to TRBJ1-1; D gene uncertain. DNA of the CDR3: TGTGCTAGTGCCGCGGGCTGGGGCACTGAAGCTTTCTTT. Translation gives CASAAGWGTEAFF.